The 9 T cell receptor beta chains presented below share a single source sample, sequenced in a study of cytomegalovirus exposure and HLA in healthy donors. Both 60 Vbeta primers and 13 Jbeta primers went into the PCR. Data came from immunoSEQ multiplex PCR; TCRdb stores just in-frame clones and leaves some out. There are 85,000 to 100,000 clones in the sample; around 77% occur only once, and roughly 3% lies in the top ten. Sequenced sample: PBMCs. The receptors shown here come from a man between 35 and 55 years old in good health and CMV-seronegative.

This sequence joins TRBV28 and TRBJ2-7; tentatively, D is TRBD1 (5 bases). There are 13 residues in the CDR3. V lost 6 bases to trimming and J lost 7 bases, with 16 bases between them. The V gene's germline CDR1 is MDHEN and CDR2 SYDVKM. CDR3: CASSSRTQCEQYF. The CDR3 DNA is TGTGCCAGCAGCTCCCGGACACAGTGTGAGCAGTACTTC.

The chain couples TRBV7-9 to TRBJ1-6; D unresolved. Germline V gene data show CDR1 as SEHNR and CDR2 as FQNEAQ (reference sequence). Trimming took 5 bases from V and 5 from J, leaving 10 bases between them. The CDR3 consists of 14 residues. The CDR3 reads CASSQTGDNSPLHF. The CDR3 DNA follows: TGTGCCAGCAGCCAGACGGGTGATAATTCACCCCTCCACTTT.

This clone was counted once. The chain combines TRBV5-1 with TRBJ2-7, with TRBD2 matching 11 bases. The CDR3 sequence is 15 residues long. From germline, CDR1 is SGHRS and CDR2 YFSETQ. The V segment lost 3 bases and the J segment 1 base; nucleotides outside the gene matches: 3. The CDR3 protein is CASSSGLAESYEQYF. CDR3 coding DNA: TGCGCCAGCAGCTCGGGACTAGCGGAGTCCTACGAGCAGTACTTC.

This clone was seen once. The genes are TRBV20-1 and TRBJ2-7; D remains unclear. Germline V lookup: CDR1 DFQATT, CDR2 SNEGSKA (reference sequence). Trimming shortened V by 5 bases and J by 4 bases, and 9 bases separated the two germline ends. This CDR3 is built from 11 residues. The CDR3 DNA reads TGCAGTGCTTCACACGTATACGAGCAGTACTTC. As protein: CSASHVYEQYF.

This clone was seen a few times. This chain uses TRBV7-8 with TRBJ1-1; D is unresolved. This CDR3 comprises 13 residues. Germline V CDR1 and CDR2: SGHVS, FQNEAQ. V shed 2 bases and J shed 1 base, with 5 bases lying between them. The chain's CDR3 is CASSLSGNTEAFF. The CDR3 DNA sequence: TGTGCCAGCAGCTTATCAGGGAACACTGAAGCTTTCTTT.

This clone was detected once. CDR3 amino acids: CASSISGTTYEQYF. The DNA of the CDR3 is TGTGCCAGTAGTATAAGCGGGACTACCTACGAGCAGTACTTC. The chain employs TRBV19 and TRBJ2-7; 7 nucleotides align to TRBD2. Unmatched junction bases numbered 3, after V lost 2 bases and J lost 2 bases. Germline V gives CDR1 LNHDA, CDR2 SQIVND (reference sequence). CDR3 length equals 14 residues.

The sample holds a few counts of this clone. The V gene is TRBV7-6, the J gene TRBJ2-1, with D possibly TRBD1 on 6 matching bases. V was shortened by 5 bases and J by 0 bases, with 14 bases between the two germline ends. The CDR3 is 16 residues long. Germline loops: CDR1 SGHVS, CDR2 FNYEAQ. The CDR3 DNA reads as TGTGCCAGCAGCCCTAACCAGGGGAGCTCCTACAATGAGCAGTTCTTC. This encodes CASSPNQGSSYNEQFF.

The CDR3 spells CASSLMDKRETQYF. As DNA, the CDR3 is TGTGCCAGCAGTTTAATGGACAAACGAGAGACCCAGTACTTC. The chain links TRBV28 to TRBJ2-5; TRBD1 might be the D (5 bases). CDR3 length: 14 residues. Looked up from germline, CDR1 is MDHEN and CDR2 is SYDVKM. The V end was cut by 2 bases, the J end by 4 bases, with 11 bases between. Based on the CDR3 plus reference TRBV28 and TRBJ2-5, the full variable domain is DVKVTQSSRYLVKRTGEKVFLECVQDMDHENMFWYRQDPGLGLRLIYFSYDVKMKEKGDIPEGYSVSREKKERFSLILESASTNQTSMYLCASSLMDKRETQYFGPGTRLLVL.

This clone was observed a single time. This rearrangement joins TRBV29-1 to TRBJ2-5; TRBD1 aligns across 8 bases. The V gene's germline CDR1 is SQVTM and CDR2 ANQGSEA. The CDR3 consists of 13 residues. The V and J ends lost 7 bases and 4 bases, in that order; junction bases with no gene match: 8. The CDR3, as DNA: TGCAGCGGGACAGGGATGCGAGGAGAGACCCAGTACTTC. Translation gives CSGTGMRGETQYF.